This entry lists 5 T cell receptor beta chains sequenced from one sample in a study of Ad26.COV2.S vaccination and SARS-CoV-2 variants. The treatment: about 20 received Ad26.COV2.S at low or high dose, single or two shots; 5 received placebo; per-sample allocation not given. Sampling took place 63 days after the first vaccine or placebo injection. Produced via immunoSEQ multiplex PCR; TCRdb's table is partial and in-frame only. The sample lists some 250,000 clones, approximately 88% occurring once. The sequenced sample was peripheral blood, obtained in a trial of Ad26.COV2.S vaccine versus placebo. Receptors were obtained from a person aged 18-60 years who received the Ad26.COV2.S COVID-19 vaccine or a placebo.

This clone was found a few times. J is TRBJ1-1 and V is TRBV14; D not certain. CDR1 and CDR2 (germline): SGHDN, FVKESK. The CDR3 sequence is 13 residues long. The ends were cut back, 5 bases at V and 1 base at J, with 8 bases in the middle. CDR3 amino acids: CASSLKSNTEAFF. As DNA, the CDR3 is TGTGCCAGCAGCTTAAAGTCGAACACTGAAGCTTTCTTT.

V and J are TRBV21-1 and TRBJ1-6. TRBV21-1 is designated a pseudogene. The CDR3 is 16 amino acids. The DNA for the CDR3 is TGTGCCAGCAGCAAAAAGGAGACGGAGGGTTGGTCACCCCTCCACTTT. Protein product: CASSKKETEGWSPLHF.

This clone was detected many times. The J gene is TRBJ1-1, the V gene TRBV3-1 (or the pseudogene TRBV3-2), with TRBD1 matching over 8 bases. Looked up from germline, CDR1 is LGHDT and CDR2 is YNNKEL (reference sequence). V gave up 2 bases and J gave up 4 bases; unmatched junction bases: 6. The CDR3 loop spans 15 amino acids. The CDR3 loop reads CASSQIDRGSTEAFF. The CDR3 nucleotides read TGTGCCAGCAGCCAAATTGACAGGGGTAGCACTGAAGCTTTCTTT.

V usage is TRBV11-3 and J usage is TRBJ2-3, with no clear D. The V end lost 6 bases, the J end lost 8 bases, and 12 bases lay between the germline ends. The CDR3 loop spans 12 amino acids. Germline lookup yields CDR1 SGHNT and CDR2 YENEEA. The CDR3 protein is CASSQNSGTQYF. The CDR3 DNA reads TGTGCCAGCAGTCAAAATTCGGGTACGCAGTATTTT. Using reference TRBV11-3 and TRBJ2-3 for the parts outside the CDR3, the full variable domain is EAGVVQSPRYKIIEKKQPVAFWCNPISGHNTLYWYLQNLGQGPELLIRYENEEAVDDSQLPKDRFSAERLKGVDSTLKIQPAELGDSAVYLCASSQNSGTQYFGPGTRLTVL.

The rearrangement uses TRBV27 and TRBJ2-7; TRBD1 aligns across 8 bases. V lost 5 bases, J lost 0 bases, and 6 bases stayed unmatched. CDR1 MNHEY and CDR2 SMNVEV come from the germline V gene (reference sequence). CDR3 length: 15 residues. CDR3 region: CASSRVDRGSYEQYF. The CDR3 region has the DNA TGTGCCAGCAGTCGGGTTGACAGGGGCTCCTACGAGCAGTACTTC.